The 26 T cell receptor beta chains below were found in one sample sequenced in a study of post-analysis software for immune sequencing data. Study-level results: TRBV segments more frequent in patients than in controls numbered five and included TRBV5-6, TRBV5-1 and TRBV20-1.

Antigens of these TCRs are unknown. TCR beta cDNA libraries included unique molecular identifiers. TCRdb called the PCR reads again in MiXCR, with one record for every CDR3 protein. In the table there are 150,000 to 200,000 distinct CDR3 sequences, about 32% of which are singletons. Material for sequencing was blood. These receptors came from a girl between 5 and 17 years old with multiple sclerosis.

The chain links TRBV5-1 to TRBJ2-5, with unresolved D. The J call may be mistaken, given a closer DNA end match to TRBJ2-7. CDR3 length: 14 residues. Germline CDR1 reads SGHRS; CDR2 reads YFSETQ. CDR3 sequence (DNA): TGCGCCAGCAGCTTGGTAGTGTCCCCCTGCGAGCAGTACTTC. Translation: CASSLVVSPCEQYF.

A remark on this clonotype: This sequence may be a read error, since a much larger clone differs from it by one base. The V gene is TRBV10-3, the J gene TRBJ2-6, with D maybe TRBD1 (6 bases). Germline lookup yields CDR1 ENHRY and CDR2 SYGVKD. The length of the CDR3 is 16 residues. The CDR3 DNA is TGTGCCGTCAGTGAGTCGAGGGGGATTGGGGCCAACGTCCTGACTTTC. Its protein product is CAVSESRGIGANVLTF.

Note on this clonotype: A much larger clone sits a single nucleotide away, making a read error possible. The chain employs TRBV9 and TRBJ2-7; D remains ambiguous. The CDR3 loop spans 11 amino acids. V was pared by 3 bases and J by 7 bases, with 8 bases between. Germline V gene lookup returns CDR1 SGDLS and CDR2 YYNGEE. The CDR3 nucleotides are TGTGCCAGCAGCGGCAACAATGAGCAGTACTTC. Protein product: CASSGNNEQYF.

This clonotype was counted a single time. V is TRBV5-5 and J is TRBJ2-5; 15 bases align to TRBD2. The junction had 1 base not matched to a gene; V was cut back by 2 bases and J by 5 bases. The CDR3 has 15 amino acids. The germline CDR1 and CDR2 sequences are SGHKS and YYEKEE (reference sequence). CDR3 sequence (DNA): TGTGCCAGCAGCTTCGGGACTAGCGGGGGGGAGACCCAGTACTTC. It encodes CASSFGTSGGETQYF.

There are a few counts of this clonotype. The CDR3, as DNA: TGTGCCTCCGGCGTGGGGTATGGTGAAGCTTTCTTT. It specifies CASGVGYGEAFF. The chain recombines TRBV15 with TRBJ1-1; D is unresolved. There are 12 residues in the CDR3. V gave up 11 bases and J gave up 7 bases, with 17 bases separating them. CDR1 and CDR2 (germline): LNHNV, YYDKDF (reference sequence).

The sample holds one count of this clonotype. A much larger clone differs from this one at a single base, so this may be a read error. The gene calls are TRBV6-5 and TRBJ1-2; TRBD1 agrees at 8 bases. The CDR3 is made up of 15 amino acids. CDR1 MNHEY and CDR2 SVGAGI come from the germline V gene. Trimming cost V 8 bases and J 10 bases; bases outside gene matches: 18. Written as DNA, the CDR3 is TGTGCCAGCTCTACGAGGGACAGGCCCCTCGTTGACTACACCTTC. Its translation is CASSTRDRPLVDYTF.

This clonotype came up a few times. Written as DNA, the CDR3 is TGTGCCAGCAGCCTCGAACCGGACGGCTACGGGGAGCTGTTTTTT. The encoded protein is CASSLEPDGYGELFF. The rearrangement links TRBV12-3 or TRBV12-4 to TRBJ2-2; D gene uncertain. The CDR3 is made up of 15 amino acids. The ends were cut back, 6 bases at V and 7 bases at J, with 18 bases in the middle.

This chain uses TRBV7-2 with TRBJ1-5; D is undetermined. From germline, CDR1 is SGHTA and CDR2 FQGNSA. The length of the CDR3 is 12 residues. V lost 5 bases and J lost 4, with 6 bases in between. The CDR3 region has the DNA TGTGCCAGCAGCGTAACTAATCAGCCCCAGCATTTT. The encoded protein is CASSVTNQPQHF.

About this clonotype itself: At one of its ends the junction is not consistent with the germline gene, which may arise from a read error. This rearrangement joins TRBV12-3 or TRBV12-4 to TRBJ1-6; tentatively, D is TRBD1 (5 bases). The CDR3 is 14 residues long. The CDR3 sequence is CASSLSRANSPPHF. The CDR3 DNA follows: TGTGCCAGCAGTTTATCCAGGGCAAATTCACCCCCCCACTTT.

This clonotype was detected ten times or more. V usage is TRBV6-5 and J usage is TRBJ2-3; D gene ambiguous. Trimming pared 6 bases from V and 6 bases from J, leaving 10 bases between. This CDR3 has 12 amino acids. The germline gives CDR1 MNHEY, CDR2 SVGAGI. DNA of the CDR3: TGTGCCAGCAGGTCCTCGGTCGATACGCAGTATTTT. Residues: CASRSSVDTQYF.

The DNA for the CDR3 is TGCGCCAGCAGCAGCACACAGGGTTCGAAGTTCACTGAAGCTTTCTTT. Amino acids: CASSSTQGSKFTEAFF. V usage is TRBV21-1 and J usage is TRBJ1-1; the DNA was not used to check the table's D call, TRBD1. TRBV21-1 is tagged as a pseudogene. CDR3 length: 16 amino acids.

As for this clonotype: With a much larger clone just one base away, this may be a read error. CDR3 protein: CASSLMSYCGYTF. The CDR3 nucleotides are TGTGCCAGCAGCTTGATGTCTTACTGTGGCTACACCTTC. The chain recombines TRBV7-9 with TRBJ1-2; D not certain. The CDR3 has 13 amino acids. The germline CDR1 and CDR2 sequences are SEHNR and FQNEAQ (reference sequence). The germline V and J ends were trimmed by 3 bases and 7 bases, with 12 bases remaining between them.

Ten or more counts support this clonotype. J is TRBJ2-7 and V is TRBV5-1; TRBD2 aligns across 8 bases. Trimming removed 2 bases from V and 1 base from J; junction bases left unmatched: 11. CDR3 length equals 17 residues. Germline values: CDR1 SGHRS, CDR2 YFSETQ. The CDR3 DNA follows: TGCGCCAGCAGCTTCGGAGGACTAGCCCCCCGATCCTACGAGCAGTACTTC. Its translation is CASSFGGLAPRSYEQYF. The whole variable domain, filled in from reference TRBV5-1 and TRBJ2-7, reads KAGVTQTPRYLIKTRGQQVTLSCSPISGHRSVSWYQQTPGQGLQFLFEYFSETQRNKGNFPGRFSGRQFSNSRSEMNVSTLELGDSALYLCASSFGGLAPRSYEQYFGPGTRLTVT.

This clonotype was observed many times. The chain has TRBV5-1 and TRBJ1-2; tentative D call: TRBD1 (5 bases). V was pared by 4 bases and J by 2 bases, with 9 bases between. This CDR3 comprises 13 residues. CDR1 SGHRS and CDR2 YFSETQ come from the germline V gene. The CDR3 nucleotides read TGCGCCAGCAGCCCCGGACAAAACTATGGCTACACCTTC. Protein: CASSPGQNYGYTF.

The gene calls are TRBV5-1 and TRBJ2-3; 9 bases fit TRBD2. Germline CDR1 reads SGHRS; CDR2 reads YFSETQ. The CDR3 spans 15 residues. V dropped 4 bases and J dropped 2; count of bases not matched to a gene: 5. The CDR3 loop is CASSIAGDNTDTQYF. The CDR3 DNA reads TGCGCCAGCAGCATAGCGGGAGACAACACAGATACGCAGTATTTT.

This clonotype was observed a handful of times. The chain couples TRBV29-1 to TRBJ1-4; D is unclear. The germline V and J ends were trimmed by 7 bases and 6 bases, with 6 bases remaining between them. Germline assignment: CDR1 SQVTM and CDR2 ANQGSEA. This CDR3 comprises 10 residues. CDR3 amino acids: CSAGDEKLFF. The CDR3 DNA is TGCAGCGCAGGTGATGAAAAACTGTTTTTT. Complete variable domain (other parts from reference TRBV29-1 and TRBJ1-4): SAVISQKPSRDICQRGTSLTIQCQVDSQVTMMFWYRQQPGQSLTLIATANQGSEATYESGFVIDKFPISRPNLTFSTLTVSNMSPEDSSIYLCSAGDEKLFFGSGTQLSVL.

This clonotype was found a few times. This chain uses TRBV12-3 or TRBV12-4 with TRBJ1-1, with D hard to call. V lost 6 bases and J lost 4, with 9 bases in between. This CDR3 has 12 residues. In nucleotides, the CDR3 is TGTGCCAGCAGCCAGTGGGGCACTGAAGCTTTCTTT. Encoded protein: CASSQWGTEAFF.

This clonotype was seen only once. This may come from a read error, since a much larger clone is one base off. CDR3 in DNA: TGTGCCAGCAGTTTAGGTCTCGGGACAGGGGGAGAAGGCTACACCTTC. Protein sequence: CASSLGLGTGGEGYTF. J is TRBJ1-2 and V is TRBV28; the match to TRBD1 covers 11 bases. CDR1 is MDHEN and CDR2 is SYDVKM in the germline V gene. The CDR3 extends over 16 amino acids. The V gene end was trimmed by 2 bases and the J gene end by 8 bases; junction bases not matched to a gene: 10.

Ten or more counts support this clonotype. The chain has TRBV7-3 and TRBJ1-2; a possible D gene is TRBD1 (5 bases). This CDR3 is 20 amino acids long. CDR1 and CDR2 from the germline V gene are SGHTA and FQGTGA. The V end lost 2 bases, the J end lost 6 bases, and 31 bases lay between the germline ends. The CDR3 DNA reads as TGTGCCAGCAGCTTAGGGGGATTCAGGCCCGATATGGCTTGGGGAAATGGCTACACCTTC. As protein: CASSLGGFRPDMAWGNGYTF.

This clonotype came up many times. V is TRBV12-3 or TRBV12-4 and J is TRBJ1-1, with D possibly matching TRBD1 (5 bases). The germline V and J ends were trimmed by 8 bases and 4 bases, with 14 bases remaining between them. This CDR3 contains 13 residues. The CDR3 loop reads CASWGRRGTEAFF. The CDR3 DNA reads as TGTGCCAGCTGGGGCCGCCGGGGCACTGAAGCTTTCTTT.

Of note for this clonotype: A read error may account for a junction end that differs from germline. The chain has TRBV20-1 and TRBJ2-1, with D possibly being TRBD2 (5 bases). Germline V CDR1 and CDR2: DFQATT, SNEGSKA (reference sequence). CDR3 size: 14 residues. CDR3: CNARLSVNYNEQFF. The DNA for the CDR3 is TGCAATGCTAGGCTTAGCGTTAACTACAATGAGCAGTTCTTC.

A word on this clonotype: An end of the junction differs from the germline gene, which may be a read error. This chain uses TRBV9 with TRBJ2-7; D is ambiguous. CDR1 is SGDLS, CDR2 YYNGEE, per germline. The CDR3 loop spans 15 amino acids. The CDR3 nucleotides read TGTGCCAGCAGCGTAGAGGGCTATTCGGCGTACGTGCAGTACTTC. Translating it yields CASSVEGYSAYVQYF.

The chain combines TRBV15 with TRBJ2-5; TRBD2 matches 7 bases. The V gene end was trimmed by 3 bases and the J gene end by 2 bases; junction bases not matched to a gene: 9. Per germline, CDR1 LNHNV and CDR2 YYDKDF (reference sequence). This CDR3 is 16 amino acids long. This CDR3 reads CATSSLGRGVQETQYF. CDR3 coding DNA: TGTGCCACCAGCAGTTTAGGCCGGGGGGTGCAAGAGACCCAGTACTTC.

Ten or more counts support this clonotype. The chain recombines TRBV9 with TRBJ2-5, with 14 positions matching TRBD2. V dropped 0 bases and J dropped 3; count of bases not matched to a gene: 1. The CDR3 is 16 residues long. Looked up from germline, CDR1 is SGDLS and CDR2 is YYNGEE. CDR3 protein: CASSVGGLAGEETQYF. As DNA, the CDR3 is TGTGCCAGCAGCGTAGGGGGACTAGCGGGAGAAGAGACCCAGTACTTC.

On this clonotype: It may be a read error: a sequence one base away is much more abundant. As DNA, the CDR3 is TGTGCCAGCAGCCAGGGCAGCGGGAGCTGCGAGCAGTACTTC. This codes for CASSQGSGSCEQYF. The V gene is TRBV3-1, the J gene TRBJ2-7; 8 nucleotides line up with TRBD2. The ends lost 3 bases at V and 6 bases at J; junction bases unmatched: 7. Germline V lookup: CDR1 LGHDT, CDR2 YNNKEL (reference sequence). This CDR3 comprises 14 residues.

Regarding this clonotype: Since a much larger clone is just one base distant, this may be a read error. CDR3 bases: TGCACCAGCAGCTCGGCAGTAAAAGCGGGAGGAACAGATACGCAGTATTTT. This translates into CTSSSAVKAGGTDTQYF. The genes are TRBV5-1 and TRBJ2-3; 9 nucleotides agree with TRBD2. The CDR3 contains 17 residues. Germline assignment: CDR1 SGHRS and CDR2 YFSETQ.